These 16 T cell receptor beta chains share one sample of origin, sequenced in a study of CD8+ T cells in alopecia areata. cDNA reverse transcribed from extracted RNA served as the sequencing template. Measured with immunoSEQ multiplex PCR; TCRdb has only the in-frame clones, and not every one. The table has roughly 150,000 clones, about three fifths seen once. The sample taken for sequencing was CD4+ T cells sorted from blood. The receptors were gathered from a human donor in good health.

The CDR3, as DNA: TGTGCCAGCAGTCGGGGACAGAGCTACACCTTC. Translating gives CASSRGQSYTF. The rearrangement links TRBV6-6 to TRBJ1-2; 7 bases are a match to TRBD1. With V trimmed by 5 bases and J by 9 bases, 3 bases remained unmatched. Germline lookup yields CDR1 MNHNY and CDR2 SVGAGI (reference sequence). The CDR3 spans 11 residues.

A word on this clone: This CDR3 is also generated by other DNA sequences in the sample. The rearrangement links TRBV5-1 to TRBJ1-2; tentative D call: TRBD1 (5 bases). Germline loops: CDR1 SGHRS, CDR2 YFSETQ. The CDR3 totals 13 residues. V lost 0 bases to trimming and J lost 2 bases, with 5 bases between them. CDR3 coding DNA: TGCGCCAGCAGCTTGGGACAGAACTATGGCTACACCTTC. Encoded protein: CASSLGQNYGYTF.

The V call is TRBV29-1, the J call TRBJ2-6, with TRBD2 identical over 7 bases. CDR3 length: 16 amino acids. The germline V gene has CDR1 SQVTM and CDR2 ANQGSEA. The ends lost 6 bases at V and 2 bases at J; junction bases unmatched: 10. CDR3 loop: CSVGTNFPAGANVLTF. Here the CDR3 DNA reads TGCAGCGTCGGGACTAACTTCCCTGCTGGGGCCAACGTCCTGACTTTC.

The chain couples TRBV5-6 to TRBJ1-1; TRBD1 matches 7 bases. The CDR3 contains 14 residues. The germline gives CDR1 SGHDT, CDR2 YYEEEE. J was trimmed by 1 base and V by 5 bases; bases with no gene match: 5. CDR3 in amino acids: CASRTGVRNTEAFF. The CDR3, as DNA: TGTGCCAGCAGAACAGGGGTACGGAACACTGAAGCTTTCTTT.

The chain joins TRBV7-9 to TRBJ2-3; 13 positions match TRBD2. V lost 6 bases, J lost 4 bases, and 4 bases stayed unmatched. The CDR3 consists of 15 residues. Germline CDR1 SEHNR, CDR2 FQNEAQ (reference sequence). For the CDR3, the DNA is TGTGCCAGCAGTTCACTAGCGGGAGGGTCAGATACGCAGTATTTT. It yields the protein CASSSLAGGSDTQYF.

The chain carries TRBV30 and TRBJ1-1; D not certain. The CDR3 runs to 13 residues. V lost 4 bases and J lost 5, with 14 bases in between. Germline V CDR1 and CDR2: GTSNPN, SVGIG (reference sequence). The CDR3 here is CAWNKQLGTEAFF. Written as DNA, the CDR3 is TGTGCCTGGAATAAACAGTTGGGGACTGAAGCTTTCTTT.

This clone was seen more than once but under ten times. The V call is TRBV28, the J call TRBJ2-2; D remains ambiguous. CDR1 is MDHEN and CDR2 is SYDVKM in the germline V gene. The CDR3 contains 14 residues. V was clipped by 3 bases and J by 0 bases, with 5 bases between them. CDR3 sequence: CASSFLTNTGELFF. The CDR3 coding sequence is TGTGCCAGCAGTTTTCTAACGAACACCGGGGAGCTGTTTTTT.

This clone came up a few times. This sequence joins TRBV6-6 and TRBJ2-1, with 10 bases that match TRBD1. Germline trimming cut 6 bases from V and 5 bases from J; bases unmatched to any gene: 7. The germline CDR1 and CDR2 sequences are MNHNY and SVGAGI (reference sequence). The CDR3 is made up of 15 amino acids. The CDR3 protein is CASRETGGQHNEQFF. The DNA for the CDR3 is TGTGCCAGCAGGGAGACAGGGGGCCAGCACAATGAGCAGTTCTTC.

This clone was observed a few times. The chain couples TRBV4-2 to TRBJ1-4; D remains unclear. In germline, CDR1 is LGHNA, CDR2 YNFKEQ. The CDR3 is 16 residues long. V was clipped by 0 bases and J by 8 bases, with 16 bases between them. CDR3 in amino acids: CASSQDGMWPPEKLFF. The CDR3 nucleotides are TGTGCCAGCAGCCAAGACGGTATGTGGCCGCCCGAAAAACTGTTTTTT.

This chain links TRBV7-9 with TRBJ1-2; no definite D call. The CDR3 totals 15 residues. V was pared by 6 bases and J by 0 bases, with 14 bases between. Germline CDR1 is SEHNR and CDR2 is FQNEAQ (reference sequence). CDR3 sequence reads: CASRATRDTNYGYTF. CDR3 DNA: TGTGCCAGCAGAGCTACACGCGACACTAACTATGGCTACACCTTC.

V gene TRBV5-1 combines with J gene TRBJ2-2; unclear D gene. V was cut by 2 bases and J by 0 bases, with 11 bases left in between. The CDR3 contains 16 residues. Looked up from germline, CDR1 is SGHRS and CDR2 is YFSETQ. CDR3 residues: CASSFGKGSNTGELFF. In DNA, the CDR3 is TGCGCCAGCAGCTTTGGGAAGGGTTCGAACACCGGGGAGCTGTTTTTT. Using reference TRBV5-1 and TRBJ2-2 for the parts outside the CDR3, the full variable domain is KAGVTQTPRYLIKTRGQQVTLSCSPISGHRSVSWYQQTPGQGLQFLFEYFSETQRNKGNFPGRFSGRQFSNSRSEMNVSTLELGDSALYLCASSFGKGSNTGELFFGEGSRLTVL.

This chain connects TRBV29-1 to TRBJ2-1; possibly TRBD2 for D (5 bases). Germline V gene sequence: CDR1 SQVTM, CDR2 ANQGSEA. Trimming cost V 4 bases and J 8 bases, with 6 bases left between them. The CDR3 sequence is 10 residues long. CDR3 in DNA: TGCAGCGTTGGGGAGTATGAGCAGTTCTTC. It is translated as CSVGEYEQFF.

This clone occurred a few times. The chain recombines TRBV7-8 with TRBJ2-7; no clear D. CDR1 and CDR2 from the germline V gene are SGHVS and FQNEAQ. Trimming took 3 bases from V and 0 from J, leaving 9 bases between them. CDR3 size: 14 residues. CDR3: CASSFRRNSYEQYF. The CDR3 DNA reads TGTGCCAGCAGCTTTAGACGGAACTCCTACGAGCAGTACTTC.

This clone was counted only a few times. Here the CDR3 reads CASSHNNEQFF. DNA of the CDR3: TGTGCCAGCAGCCATAACAATGAGCAGTTCTTC. This chain connects TRBV14 to TRBJ2-1; D unclear. The length of the CDR3 is 11 residues. Germline values: CDR1 SGHDN, CDR2 FVKESK. The V end lost 3 bases, the J end lost 5 bases, and 2 bases lay between the germline ends.

The V and J genes are TRBV4-2 and TRBJ1-2; unclear D gene. Germline CDR1 and CDR2: LGHNA and YNFKEQ. The ends were cut back, 3 bases at V and 7 bases at J, with 12 bases in the middle. CDR3 size: 13 residues. This CDR3 is CASSQAGEGGYTF. The DNA of the CDR3 is TGTGCCAGCAGCCAGGCGGGCGAAGGTGGCTACACCTTC.

The gene calls are TRBV30 and TRBJ2-7; the D gene is possibly TRBD2 (5 bases). Per germline, CDR1 GTSNPN and CDR2 SVGIG (reference sequence). The CDR3 contains 11 residues. With 5 bases removed from V and 3 bases from J, the gap between germline ends came to 8 bases. The chain's CDR3 is CAWGSVYEQYF. Here the CDR3 DNA reads TGTGCCTGGGGGAGTGTCTACGAGCAGTACTTC.